These 32 T cell receptor beta chains were sequenced from one sample in a study of CD8+ T cells in alopecia areata. Markers used for sorting pooled cutaneous lymph node cells were CD4, CD8alpha, NKG2D, NKG2ACE and others. Following extraction, RNA underwent reverse transcription to cDNA, which served as the sequencing template. Clones were sequenced by immunoSEQ multiplex PCR, and TCRdb holds only the in-frame ones, with some missing. The sample contains approximately 300,000 clones, none of them singletons. Sequenced input: CD4+ T cells sorted from a lymph node. These receptors came from a C3H/HeJ mouse with alopecia areata. The strain's MHC haplotype is H2-k.

The sample holds a few counts of this clone. Mouse germline and gene names are used. The observed sequence ends 4 residues before the CDR3 terminus, with the missing tail filled in from the germline J gene. The rearrangement joins TRBV1 to TRBJ1-2; D unresolved. This CDR3 comprises 14 residues. Trimming removed 1 base from V and 0 bases from J, with 6 bases in between. Germline assignment: CDR1 NSQYPW and CDR2 LRSPGD (reference sequence). The chain's CDR3 is CTCSAGFANSDYTF. The DNA read from the CDR3 is TGCACCTGCAGTGCAGGGTTTGCAAACTCC.

This clone was recorded a few times. All gene names here are mouse names. The CDR3 goes on 4 residues after the read ends, and that part is filled in from the germline J gene. Different DNA sequences within this sample yield the same CDR3. This chain uses TRBV5 with TRBJ1-1; D is possibly TRBD1 (5 bases). This CDR3 spans 12 amino acids. Germline V gene lookup returns CDR1 LGHNA and CDR2 YNLKQL (reference sequence). Partial CDR3 DNA: TGTGCCAGCAGCCCCGGACAAACA. Translated, it gives CASSPGQT. The whole CDR3 sequence reads CASSPGQTEVFF.

Comments on this clone: Gene names and germline refer to mouse. The read terminates 4 residues before the CDR3 end, so the remaining end is supplied by the germline J gene. This chain joins TRBV5 and TRBJ2-5; 10 bases agree with TRBD2. There are 18 residues in the CDR3. V gave up 0 bases and J gave up 0 bases; unmatched junction bases: 6. From germline, CDR1 is LGHNA and CDR2 YNLKQL (reference sequence). CDR3 DNA (partial): TGTGCCAGCAGCCAAGATCGGGACTGGGGACTTAACCAAGAC. Its translation: CASSQDRDWGLNQD. The CDR3 as a whole reads CASSQDRDWGLNQDTQYF.

This clone was detected only a few times. The gene names given are mouse names. The read halts 4 residues ahead of the CDR3 end, with the missing end drawn from the germline J gene. This sample includes further DNA sequences coding for the same CDR3. This chain uses TRBV19 with TRBJ1-2; 9 bases are a match to TRBD1. Per the germline V gene, CDR1 is FNHDT and CDR2 is SITEND (reference sequence). The CDR3 is 13 residues long. The junction had 2 bases not matched to a gene; V was cut back by 5 bases and J by 3 bases. Incomplete CDR3 DNA: TGTGCCAGCAGGGGACAGGGAGACTCC. It encodes CASRGQGDS. The full CDR3 is CASRGQGDSDYTF.

Only a few counts were recorded for this clone. Gene names follow the mouse nomenclature. With the read ending 4 residues before the CDR3 end, the germline J gene is used to fill in that end. V and J are TRBV17 and TRBJ2-2, with TRBD1 matching 9 bases. The CDR3 consists of 15 residues. V shed 6 bases and J 3 bases; nucleotides not matched to a gene: 5. CDR1 MNHDT and CDR2 YYDKIL come from the germline V gene. Incomplete CDR3 DNA: TGTGCTAGCAGCCACAGGGGGCGCGACACCGGG. This encodes CASSHRGRDTG. In full, the CDR3 reads CASSHRGRDTGQLYF.

This clone appeared a few times. A read error is possible here, since a much larger clone lies one base away. Gene names and germline match the mouse. Read data end 4 residues before the CDR3 end; the end is taken from the germline J gene. This CDR3 is also generated by other DNA sequences in the sample. The gene calls are TRBV13-2 and TRBJ2-7; a weak D match, TRBD2 (6 bases). Germline V gene sequence: CDR1 NNHNN, CDR2 SYGAGS (reference sequence). This CDR3 is 14 amino acids long. V was trimmed by 0 bases and J by 0 bases, leaving 7 bases between them. The sequenced part of the CDR3 DNA is TGTGCCAGCGGTGATGCTGGGGTCTCCTAT. Its translation is CASGDAGVSY. The entire CDR3 sequence reads CASGDAGVSYEQYF.

Worth noting for this clone: Mouse gene names and germline throughout. The CDR3 goes on 4 residues after the read ends, and that part is filled in from the germline J gene. The chain carries TRBV12-1 and TRBJ1-2, with a tentative D call TRBD1 (5 bases). The CDR3 has 14 residues. V was pared by 0 bases and J by 0 bases, with 7 bases between. Germline V lookup: CDR1 SGHSN, CDR2 HYEKVE. The sequenced CDR3 bases are TGTGCCAGCTCTCTCCAGGGTACAAACTCC. Its translation: CASSLQGTNS. The CDR3 in its entirety is CASSLQGTNSDYTF.

Regarding this clone: Germline and genes here are mouse. Read data end 4 residues before the CDR3 end; the end is taken from the germline J gene. The same CDR3 arises from other DNA sequences in this sample as well. The chain links TRBV19 to TRBJ2-3; D may be TRBD1 (5 bases). Looked up from germline, CDR1 is FNHDT and CDR2 is SITEND (reference sequence). Trimming took 1 base from V and 1 from J, leaving 10 bases between them. The CDR3 runs to 15 residues. The CDR3 region is CASSIQGGGAETLYF. Partial CDR3 DNA: TGTGCCAGCAGTATACAGGGAGGAGGTGCAGAA.

In its sample, this clone was seen a few times. Genes here carry mouse names. The CDR3 end lies 4 residues beyond the end of the read and is filled in from the germline J gene. The V and J genes are TRBV13-1 and TRBJ2-5; 10 nucleotides align to TRBD2. The CDR3 is 17 amino acids. Trimming at V came to 3 bases and at J to 0 bases, leaving 7 bases not matched to a gene. The V gene's germline CDR1 is NSHNY and CDR2 SYGAGN. CDR3 DNA, as far as it was read: TGTGCCAGCAGTGGCAAAACTGGGGGGGGTAACCAAGAC. Its protein product is CASSGKTGGGNQD. The full CDR3 is CASSGKTGGGNQDTQYF.

In its sample, this clone was seen a few times. The germline and genes are mouse ones. The read stops 4 residues short of the end of the CDR3; the missing end is completed from the germline J gene. The chain joins TRBV1 to TRBJ2-1, with TRBD1 identical over 9 bases. The CDR3 extends over 15 amino acids. Germline CDR1 is NSQYPW and CDR2 is LRSPGD (reference sequence). J was trimmed by 4 bases and V by 3 bases; bases with no gene match: 4. This CDR3 reads CTCSAAQGAYAEQFF. The DNA read from the CDR3 is TGCACCTGCAGTGCCGCACAGGGGGCTTATGCT.

This clone appeared a few times. Germline and genes here are mouse. The CDR3 is cut off 3 residues early in the read; its end comes from the germline J gene. Other nucleotide sequences from this sample produce the same CDR3. This rearrangement joins TRBV5 to TRBJ1-6; TRBD1 is a possible D gene (6 bases). TRBJ1-6 is flagged as an ORF with uncertain function. This CDR3 is 15 amino acids long. Germline lookup yields CDR1 LGHNA and CDR2 YNLKQL (reference sequence). V gave up 0 bases and J gave up 5 bases, with 8 bases separating them. CDR3 DNA (partial): TGTGCCAGCAGCCAAGATGGGACAAATAATTCGCCC. Translated: CASSQDGTNNSP. From start to end, the CDR3 is CASSQDGTNNSPLYF.

This clone was counted a few times. Gene names refer to mouse genes. The read falls 4 residues short of the CDR3 end, and the missing part is taken from the germline J gene. The chain joins TRBV13-2 to TRBJ2-5; TRBD2 matches at 7 bases. This CDR3 comprises 14 residues. The germline CDR1 and CDR2 sequences are NNHNN and SYGAGS (reference sequence). The CDR3: CASGDWTGKDTQYF. CDR3 DNA, as far as it was read: TGTGCCAGCGGTGATTGGACTGGCAAAGAC.

With respect to this clone: These gene names are mouse names. The part of the CDR3 DNA that was read is TGTGCCAGCAGTCCGACAGCAGAA. This sequence encodes CASSPTAE. The full CDR3 protein is CASSPTAETLYF. The genes are TRBV13-1 and TRBJ2-3; no reliable D call. From the germline J gene comes the end of the CDR3, since the read stops 4 residues before it. V was shortened by 4 bases and J by 3 bases, with 6 bases between the two germline ends. This CDR3 comprises 12 residues. Germline loops: CDR1 NSHNY, CDR2 SYGAGN.

This clone showed up just a few times. Here the gene names and germline are mouse. The read falls 3 residues short of the CDR3 end, and the missing part is taken from the germline J gene. The chain links TRBV5 to TRBJ1-6; TRBD1 matches 9 bases. TRBJ1-6 is an ORF, and what it does is uncertain. The CDR3 runs 18 residues. Germline V lookup: CDR1 LGHNA, CDR2 YNLKQL (reference sequence). V gave up 4 bases and J gave up 0 bases; unmatched junction bases: 7. CDR3 residues: CASSPEGTGNSYNSPLYF. Incomplete CDR3 DNA: TGTGCCAGCAGCCCAGAGGGGACAGGGAATTCCTATAATTCGCCC.

This clone was observed a few times. The genes are named according to mouse. The sequenced fragment ends 3 residues before the CDR3 boundary, so the rest is inferred from the germline J gene. This rearrangement joins TRBV1 to TRBJ1-6; a weak D match, TRBD1 (6 bases). TRBJ1-6 is an open reading frame whose function is uncertain. V was cut by 0 bases and J by 9 bases, with 12 bases left in between. Per the germline V gene, CDR1 is NSQYPW and CDR2 is LRSPGD (reference sequence). The CDR3 extends over 15 amino acids. The DNA read from the CDR3 is TGCACCTGCAGTGCAGATCTACAGGGTCGTTCGCCC. Amino acids: CTCSADLQGRSP. The whole CDR3 is CTCSADLQGRSPLYF.

This clone was seen only a few times. The listed genes are named as in mouse. The CDR3 end lies 4 residues beyond the end of the read and is filled in from the germline J gene. The V call is TRBV13-1, the J call TRBJ2-3; D ambiguous. Germline V gene sequence: CDR1 NSHNY, CDR2 SYGAGN. This CDR3 is built from 15 residues. V lost 4 bases and J 0 bases, leaving 12 bases between the germline ends. The CDR3: CASSPPSSSAETLYF. The sequenced part of the CDR3 DNA is TGTGCCAGCAGTCCACCCAGCTCTAGTGCAGAA.

This clone was counted a few times. Mouse names are used for the genes. The sequence runs out 4 residues before the end of the CDR3; the remainder is reconstructed from the germline J gene. The chain has TRBV1 and TRBJ2-2, with D tentatively TRBD1 or TRBD2 (6 bases each). CDR1 is NSQYPW, CDR2 LRSPGD, per germline (reference sequence). This CDR3 spans 15 amino acids. Trimming cost V 0 bases and J 3 bases, with 8 bases left between them. The sequenced CDR3 bases are TGCACCTGCAGTGCAGAGGGGGCGGACACCGGG. Its protein is CTCSAEGADTG. The whole CDR3 region reads CTCSAEGADTGQLYF. Combining the CDR3 with reference TRBV1 and TRBJ2-2 gives the whole variable domain VTLLEQNPRWRLVPRGQAVNLRCILKNSQYPWMSWYQQDLQKQLQWLFTLRSPGDKEVKSLPGADYLATRVTDTELRLQVANMSQGRTLYCTCSAEGADTGQLYFGEGSKLTVL.

Concerning this clone itself: Mouse gene names apply. The sequenced fragment ends 4 residues before the CDR3 boundary, so the rest is inferred from the germline J gene. The rearrangement links TRBV17 to TRBJ2-1; 9 bases match TRBD1. With V trimmed by 5 bases and J by 3 bases, 8 bases remained unmatched. From germline, CDR1 is MNHDT and CDR2 YYDKIL. The CDR3 runs 16 residues. The CDR3: CASSLVGDRAYAEQFF. The covered CDR3 bases are TGTGCTAGCAGTCTAGTTGGGGACAGGGCCTATGCT.

The table lists this clone with a few counts. Gene names are mouse gene names. The read ends 3 residues before the CDR3 terminus; that terminus is restored from the germline J gene. The sample contains more than one DNA sequence encoding this CDR3. The chain joins TRBV13-3 to TRBJ1-6; 7 bases align to TRBD1. TRBJ1-6 carries the ORF label, with uncertain function. CDR1 and CDR2 from the germline V gene are NNHDY and SYVADS. The CDR3 totals 13 residues. The V gene end was trimmed by 5 bases and the J gene end by 6 bases; junction bases not matched to a gene: 2. CDR3 sequence reads: CASSRDSNSPLYF. CDR3 DNA, as far as it was read: TGTGCCAGCAGCCGGGACAGTAATTCGCCC.

A word on this clone: Here the gene names and germline are mouse. Read coverage stops 4 residues before the CDR3 terminus; the germline J gene supplies the remainder. The J gene is TRBJ2-3, the V gene TRBV13-1; a possible D gene is TRBD1 (5 bases). Trimming removed 1 base from V and 2 bases from J, with 11 bases in between. Per the germline V gene, CDR1 is NSHNY and CDR2 is SYGAGN. The CDR3 length is 15 residues. CDR3 DNA (partial): TGTGCCAGCAGTGATCACGCAGGGATTGCAGAA. Translating gives CASSDHAGIAE. The entire CDR3 protein reads CASSDHAGIAETLYF.

In its sample, this clone was seen a few times. Mouse names are used for the genes. The CDR3 goes on 4 residues after the read ends, and that part is filled in from the germline J gene. The chain carries TRBV13-1 and TRBJ2-7; weak D call: TRBD1 (6 bases). V lost 5 bases to trimming and J lost 0 bases, with 12 bases between them. Germline lookup yields CDR1 NSHNY and CDR2 SYGAGN. The CDR3 is made up of 14 amino acids. CDR3 DNA (partial): TGTGCCAGCAGGTTGACAGGAAGCTCCTAT. It encodes CASRLTGSSY. The entire CDR3 reads CASRLTGSSYEQYF.

As regards this clone: Mouse germline and gene names are used. The read ends 4 residues shy of where the CDR3 ends; the end is completed using the germline J gene. The chain recombines TRBV19 with TRBJ2-5, with 11 bases that match TRBD2. This CDR3 region has 14 residues. Germline V gene sequence: CDR1 FNHDT, CDR2 SITEND (reference sequence). CDR3 bases read: TGTGCCAGCAGCCTGGGACTGGGGGATGAC. Its translation is CASSLGLGDD. The CDR3 in full is CASSLGLGDDTQYF.

A few counts support this clone. Genes and germline are mouse. The read ends 4 residues early relative to the CDR3; the germline J gene fills the gap. The same CDR3 is also encoded by other DNA sequences in this sample. The chain recombines TRBV19 with TRBJ1-2; 9 bases are a match to TRBD1. V shed 4 bases, J shed 3 bases, and the junction held 1 base outside the gene matches. CDR1 and CDR2 from the germline V gene are FNHDT and SITEND (reference sequence). CDR3 size: 13 residues. CDR3 loop: CASSRDRDSDYTF. The sequenced part of the CDR3 DNA is TGTGCCAGCAGTCGGGACAGGGACTCC.

Details on this clone: The germline and genes are mouse ones. Partial CDR3 DNA: TGTGCCAGCAGTATAGGCCCAGGCGGGAATTCGCCC. It specifies CASSIGPGGNSP. The whole CDR3 protein is CASSIGPGGNSPLYF. This chain connects TRBV19 to TRBJ1-6, with unresolved D. The CDR3 end is not reached by the read, which stops 3 residues before it; the germline J gene fills it in. TRBJ1-6 is an ORF for which the function is uncertain. CDR1 and CDR2 (germline): FNHDT, SITEND (reference sequence). This CDR3 comprises 15 residues. Between the trimmed V and J ends, which lost 0 bases and 7 bases, there was a span of 11 bases.

This clone has a handful of counts. The listed genes are named as in mouse. The CDR3 end falls 4 residues outside the read, so it is completed with the germline J gene. The V and J genes are TRBV13-2 and TRBJ2-1; 10 nucleotides match TRBD1. V was pared by 1 base and J by 6 bases, with 1 base of the junction left unmatched. The CDR3 length is 14 residues. CDR1 and CDR2 from the germline V gene are NNHNN and SYGAGS (reference sequence). The CDR3 region is CASGDRQGAAEQFF. CDR3 bases read: TGTGCCAGCGGTGATCGACAGGGGGCTGCT.

This clone is classed as medium-sized. Gene names and germline match the mouse. The read ends 4 residues shy of where the CDR3 ends; the end is completed using the germline J gene. The same CDR3 can be traced to other DNA sequences in this sample. The chain employs TRBV29 and TRBJ1-2, with D perhaps TRBD1 (5 bases). Germline V gene sequence: CDR1 MSHET, CDR2 SYDVDS. The CDR3 consists of 14 residues. The germline V and J ends were trimmed by 3 bases and 0 bases, with 8 bases remaining between them. CDR3 DNA, as far as it was read: TGTGCTAGCAGTTTGGGGGGTGCAAACTCC. Protein product: CASSLGGANS. Given in full, the CDR3 is CASSLGGANSDYTF.

As regards this clone: Any gene name here is a mouse gene name. The read ends 4 residues shy of where the CDR3 ends; the end is completed using the germline J gene. The chain combines TRBV14 with TRBJ1-1; D is possibly TRBD1 (6 bases). The CDR3 is 13 residues long. The V gene's germline CDR1 is SGHDT and CDR2 FRDEAV. The V end was cut by 4 bases, the J end by 4 bases, with 11 bases between. The CDR3 region is CASSGTILTEVFF. The sequenced part of the CDR3 DNA is TGTGCCAGCAGTGGGACAATACTCACA.

In this sample, this clone turned up a few times. All gene names here are mouse names. The read ends 4 residues shy of where the CDR3 ends; the end is completed using the germline J gene. This chain links TRBV13-1 with TRBJ2-5, with 9 bases fitting TRBD1. This CDR3 contains 15 residues. CDR1 is NSHNY and CDR2 is SYGAGN in the germline V gene. CDR3 in amino acids: CASSDVQGAGDTQYF. CDR3 bases read: TGTGCCAGCAGTGATGTACAGGGGGCGGGAGAC.

Details on this clone: Gene names refer to mouse genes. The read comes to an end 4 residues before the CDR3 does, leaving the germline J gene to fill in the end. The chain employs TRBV5 and TRBJ2-1; D ambiguous. Germline values: CDR1 LGHNA, CDR2 YNLKQL (reference sequence). This CDR3 has 13 residues. Trimming removed 2 bases at V and 0 bases at J, with 2 bases between. Incomplete CDR3 DNA: TGTGCCAGCAGCCAATATAACTATGCT. Translation: CASSQYNYA. The CDR3 reads in full as CASSQYNYAEQFF.

Only a few counts were recorded for this clone. The gene symbols are mouse symbols. Partial CDR3 DNA: TGTGCCAGCAGCCAAGGATCTGGGGGCAGTGCAGAA. It translates to CASSQGSGGSAE. The full CDR3 reads CASSQGSGGSAETLYF. The J gene is TRBJ2-3, the V gene TRBV5; the D gene is possibly TRBD2 (7 bases). From the germline J gene comes the end of the CDR3, since the read stops 4 residues before it. The V gene's germline CDR1 is LGHNA and CDR2 YNLKQL (reference sequence). V gave up 1 base and J gave up 0 bases, with 11 bases separating them. The length of the CDR3 is 16 residues.

This clone was detected only a few times. Germline and genes: mouse. The read halts 4 residues ahead of the CDR3 end, with the missing end drawn from the germline J gene. V is TRBV5 and J is TRBJ2-7, with unresolved D. Germline V CDR1 and CDR2: LGHNA, YNLKQL (reference sequence). Trimming took off 1 base at V and 0 bases at J, with 10 bases between the two ends. The CDR3 runs 15 residues. The CDR3 DNA, read in part, is TGTGCCAGCAGCCAAGGTTACAGAAGCTCCTAT. Protein product: CASSQGYRSSY. The entire CDR3 reads CASSQGYRSSYEQYF.

Regarding this clone: Genes and germline are mouse. Read coverage stops 4 residues before the CDR3 terminus; the germline J gene supplies the remainder. In the same sample, other DNA sequences code for this CDR3. This chain links TRBV12-1 with TRBJ2-2; TRBD2 matches at 10 bases. Per germline, CDR1 SGHSN and CDR2 HYEKVE. The ends lost 4 bases at V and 2 bases at J; junction bases unmatched: 3. This CDR3 comprises 15 residues. The CDR3 bases that were read are TGTGCCAGCTCCCTGGGGGGGCGGAACACCGGG. Translated, it gives CASSLGGRNTG. The complete CDR3 reads CASSLGGRNTGQLYF.